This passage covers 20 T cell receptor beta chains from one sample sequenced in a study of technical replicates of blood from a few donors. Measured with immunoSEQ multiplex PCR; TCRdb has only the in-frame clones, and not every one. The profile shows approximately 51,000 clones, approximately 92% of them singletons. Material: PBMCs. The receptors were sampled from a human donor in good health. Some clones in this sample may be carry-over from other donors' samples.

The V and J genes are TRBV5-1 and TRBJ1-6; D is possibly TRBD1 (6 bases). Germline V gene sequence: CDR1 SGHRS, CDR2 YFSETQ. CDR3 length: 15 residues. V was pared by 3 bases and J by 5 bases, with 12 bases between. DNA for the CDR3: TGCGCCAGCAGCTCTGGGACAAGGGATAATTCACCCCTCCACTTT. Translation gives CASSSGTRDNSPLHF.

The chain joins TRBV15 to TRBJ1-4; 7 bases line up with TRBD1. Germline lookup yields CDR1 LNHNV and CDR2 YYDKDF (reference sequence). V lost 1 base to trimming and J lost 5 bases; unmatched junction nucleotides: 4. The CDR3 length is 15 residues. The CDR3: CATSRGQGTNEKLFF. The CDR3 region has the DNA TGTGCCACCAGCAGAGGACAGGGAACCAATGAAAAACTGTTTTTT. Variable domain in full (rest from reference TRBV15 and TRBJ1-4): DAMVIQNPRYQVTQFGKPVTLSCSQTLNHNVMYWYQQKSSQAPKLLFHYYDKDFNNEADTPDNFQSRRPNTSFCFLDIRSPGLGDTAMYLCATSRGQGTNEKLFFGSGTQLSVL.

CDR3 sequence reads: CASSPGTSGMVGEQFF. The CDR3 DNA reads TGTGCCAGCAGCCCAGGGACTAGCGGGATGGTGGGTGAGCAGTTCTTC. This rearrangement joins TRBV4-2 to TRBJ2-1, with TRBD2 matching 13 bases. The trim removed 4 bases at V and 9 bases at J, leaving 9 bases unmatched. Germline V gene lookup returns CDR1 LGHNA and CDR2 YNFKEQ. The CDR3 length is 16 residues.

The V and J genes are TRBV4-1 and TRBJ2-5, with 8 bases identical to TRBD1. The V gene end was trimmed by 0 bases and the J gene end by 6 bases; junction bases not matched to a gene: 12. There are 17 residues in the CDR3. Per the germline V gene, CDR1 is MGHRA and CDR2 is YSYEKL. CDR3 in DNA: TGCGCCAGCAGCCAAGATGTGGTGACAGGGGTGGGAAAGACCCAGTACTTC. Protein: CASSQDVVTGVGKTQYF.

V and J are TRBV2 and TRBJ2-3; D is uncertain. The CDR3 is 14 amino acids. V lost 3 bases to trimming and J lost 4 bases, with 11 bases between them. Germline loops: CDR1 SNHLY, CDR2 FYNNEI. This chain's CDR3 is CASSDPVSPDTQYF. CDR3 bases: TGTGCCAGCAGTGATCCTGTTAGCCCAGATACGCAGTATTTT.

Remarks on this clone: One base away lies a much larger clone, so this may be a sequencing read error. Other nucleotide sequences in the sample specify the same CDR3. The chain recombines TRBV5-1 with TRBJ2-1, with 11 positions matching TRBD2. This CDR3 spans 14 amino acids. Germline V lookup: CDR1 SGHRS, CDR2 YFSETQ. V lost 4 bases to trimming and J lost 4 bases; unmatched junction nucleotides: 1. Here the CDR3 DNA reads TGCGCCAGCAGCCCTAGCGGGGGGTACAATGAGCAGTTCTTC. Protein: CASSPSGGYNEQFF.

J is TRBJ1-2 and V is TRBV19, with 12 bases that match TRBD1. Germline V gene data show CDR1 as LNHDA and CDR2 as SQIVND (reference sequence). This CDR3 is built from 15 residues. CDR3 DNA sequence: TGTGCGAAGTATGGGACAGGGGGCGTTGTGGGTGGCTACACCTTC. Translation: CAKYGTGGVVGGYTF.

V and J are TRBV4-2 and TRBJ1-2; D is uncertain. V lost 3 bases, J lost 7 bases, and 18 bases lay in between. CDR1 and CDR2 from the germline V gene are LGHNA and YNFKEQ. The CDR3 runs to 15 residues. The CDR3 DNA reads TGTGCCAGCAGCCACGTTACAGTCTCTACGAGTGGCTACACCTTC. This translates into CASSHVTVSTSGYTF.

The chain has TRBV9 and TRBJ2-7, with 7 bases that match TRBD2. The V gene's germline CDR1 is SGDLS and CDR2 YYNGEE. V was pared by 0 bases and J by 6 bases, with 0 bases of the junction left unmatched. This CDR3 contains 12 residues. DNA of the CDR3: TGTGCCAGCAGCGTAGGCGGGGGCGAGCAGTACTTC. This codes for CASSVGGGEQYF.

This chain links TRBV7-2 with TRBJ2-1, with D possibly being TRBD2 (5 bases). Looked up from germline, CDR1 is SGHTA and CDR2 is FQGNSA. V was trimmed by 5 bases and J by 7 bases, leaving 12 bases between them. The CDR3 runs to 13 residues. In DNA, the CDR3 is TGTGCCAGCAGCCCTCGACGGGGTAATGAGCAGTTCTTC. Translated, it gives CASSPRRGNEQFF. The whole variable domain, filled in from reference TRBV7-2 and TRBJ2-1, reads GAGVSQSPSNKVTEKGKDVELRCDPISGHTALYWYRQSLGQGLEFLIYFQGNSAPDKSGLPSDRFSAERTGGSVSTLTIQRTQQEDSAVYLCASSPRRGNEQFFGPGTRLTVL.

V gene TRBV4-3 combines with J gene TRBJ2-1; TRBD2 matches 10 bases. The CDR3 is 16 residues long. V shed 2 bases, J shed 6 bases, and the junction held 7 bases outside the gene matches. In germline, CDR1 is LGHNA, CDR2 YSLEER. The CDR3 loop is CASSQRPSGGANEQFF. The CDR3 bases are TGCGCCAGCAGCCAACGTCCGAGCGGGGGGGCCAATGAGCAGTTCTTC.

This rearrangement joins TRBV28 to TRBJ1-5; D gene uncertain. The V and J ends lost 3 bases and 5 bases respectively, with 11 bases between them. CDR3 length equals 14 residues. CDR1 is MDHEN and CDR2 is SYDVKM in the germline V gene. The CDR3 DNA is TGTGCCAGCAGTTTGCGTCCCTCCCATCAGCCCCAGCATTTT. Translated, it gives CASSLRPSHQPQHF.

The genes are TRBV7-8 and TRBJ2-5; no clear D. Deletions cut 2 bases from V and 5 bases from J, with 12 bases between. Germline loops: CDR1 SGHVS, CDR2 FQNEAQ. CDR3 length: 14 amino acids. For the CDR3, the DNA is TGTGCCAGCAGCTTAAACCTAGACCGTGAGACCCAGTACTTC. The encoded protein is CASSLNLDRETQYF.

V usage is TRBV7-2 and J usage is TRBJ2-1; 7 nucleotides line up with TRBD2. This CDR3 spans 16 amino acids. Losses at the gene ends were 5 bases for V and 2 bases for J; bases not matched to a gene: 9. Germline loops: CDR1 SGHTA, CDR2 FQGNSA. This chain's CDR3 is CASSLYTGTTYNEQFF. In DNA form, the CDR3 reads TGTGCCAGCAGCCTATACACCGGGACTACCTACAATGAGCAGTTCTTC.

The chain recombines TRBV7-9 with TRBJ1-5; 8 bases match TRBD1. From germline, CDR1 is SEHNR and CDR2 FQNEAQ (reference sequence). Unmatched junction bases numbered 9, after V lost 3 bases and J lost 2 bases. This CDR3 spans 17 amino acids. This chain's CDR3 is CASSFGQGGIGNQPQHF. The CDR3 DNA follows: TGTGCCAGCAGCTTCGGACAGGGAGGTATTGGCAATCAGCCCCAGCATTTT.

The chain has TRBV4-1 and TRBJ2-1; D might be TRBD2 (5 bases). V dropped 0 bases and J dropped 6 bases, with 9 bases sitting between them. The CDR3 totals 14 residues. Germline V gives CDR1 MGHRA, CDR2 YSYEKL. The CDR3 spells CASSQEGLINEQFF. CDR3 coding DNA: TGCGCCAGCAGCCAAGAAGGACTTATCAATGAGCAGTTCTTC.

CDR3 region: CASGTYNEQFF. DNA for the CDR3: TGTGCTAGTGGTACTTACAATGAGCAGTTCTTC. This chain links TRBV12-5 with TRBJ2-1; D not resolved. Germline-derived CDR1 and CDR2 are LGHNT and FRNRAP. Between the trimmed V and J ends, which lost 5 bases and 4 bases, there was a span of 3 bases. This CDR3 has 11 residues.

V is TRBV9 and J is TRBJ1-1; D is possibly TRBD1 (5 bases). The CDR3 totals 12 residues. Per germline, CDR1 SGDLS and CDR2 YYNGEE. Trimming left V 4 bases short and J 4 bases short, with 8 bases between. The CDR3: CASSTDSTEAFF. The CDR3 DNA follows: TGTGCCAGCAGCACCGACAGCACTGAAGCTTTCTTT.

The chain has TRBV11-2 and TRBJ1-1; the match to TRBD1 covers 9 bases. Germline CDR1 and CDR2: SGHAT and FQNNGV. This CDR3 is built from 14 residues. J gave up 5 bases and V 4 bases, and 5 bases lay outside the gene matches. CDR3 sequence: CASSSDRGRTEAFF. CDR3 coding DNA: TGTGCCAGCAGCTCGGACAGGGGTCGGACTGAAGCTTTCTTT.

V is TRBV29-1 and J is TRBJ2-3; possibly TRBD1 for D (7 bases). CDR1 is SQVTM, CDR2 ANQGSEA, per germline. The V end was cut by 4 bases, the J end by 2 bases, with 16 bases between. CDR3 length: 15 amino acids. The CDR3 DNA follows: TGCAGCGTTGGGCGGGACAGCCAGGTCACAGATACGCAGTATTTT. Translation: CSVGRDSQVTDTQYF.